This T cell receptor beta chain was profiled in a study of cytomegalovirus exposure and HLA in healthy donors. Notes on the study in general: Subsequent analysis found a tendency for first-cohort TCR clusters to co-occur within the 120 or so validation repertoires. The study listed around 150 cytomegalovirus-associated TCR beta chains.

V lost 3 bases and J lost 4; bases outside the gene matches: 5. CDR1 is LNHDA, CDR2 SQIVND, per germline (reference sequence). The CDR3 covers 15 residues. On this clone itself: Its specificity is unknown.

Clones were sequenced by immunoSEQ multiplex PCR, and TCRdb holds only the in-frame ones, with some missing. This sample has some 170,000 clones, with roughly 86% found just once. The sequenced sample consisted of PBMCs. The V and J genes are TRBV19 and TRBJ2-1, with 8 positions matching TRBD2. This TCR came from a man aged 18 to 35 in good health and CMV-seropositive. CDR3 sequence: CASSIGAGEYNEQFF. DNA of the CDR3: TGTGCCAGTAGTATTGGAGCGGGAGAATACAATGAGCAGTTCTTC.